Listed below are T cell receptor beta chains from one sample, sequenced in a study of T cell responses to AZD1222 COVID-19 vaccine. The data were produced by immunoSEQ multiplex PCR, yet TCRdb's version contains in-frame clones alone and is incomplete. The sample includes 95,000 to 150,000 clones, over 75% of them seen just once. The material sequenced was peripheral blood, taken on day 0 of AZD1222 vaccination. The source of these receptors is an adult in good health. Both conserved end residues are part of each CDR3. D genes are given only for firm matches. For some rows the clone size is stated as once, few or many, or as a class when expanded; others skip it.

d_call j_call clone_size cdr3_length v_call cdr3_aa cdr3_nt
TRBD1 TRBJ2-1 once 15 TRBV27 CASSPQGQAYNEQFF TGTGCCAGCAGTCCCCAGGGACAGGCCTACAATGAGCAGTTCTTC
NA TRBJ2-5 NA 14 TRBV7-2 CASTWGSVKETQYF TGTGCCAGCACCTGGGGGTCCGTAAAAGAGACCCAGTACTTC
NA TRBJ2-1 NA 15 TRBV5-4 CASSSRKGEPHEQFF TGTGCCAGCAGCTCTAGGAAGGGGGAACCCCATGAGCAGTTCTTC
TRBD2 TRBJ2-5 NA 16 TRBV28 CASSLFLAGGRETQYF TGTGCCAGCAGTTTATTCCTAGCGGGAGGCCGAGAGACCCAGTACTTC
NA TRBJ2-1 NA 15 TRBV6-5 CASSLGRRERNEQFF TGTGCCAGCAGTCTAGGGCGTCGGGAAAGGAATGAGCAGTTCTTC
TRBD2 TRBJ2-1 once 16 TRBV7-3 CASSSSGLAGVNEQFF TGTGCCAGCAGCTCATCTGGACTAGCGGGAGTCAATGAGCAGTTCTTC
NA TRBJ1-5 NA 15 TRBV2 CASAPRGSSNQPQHF TGTGCCAGCGCCCCCAGGGGATCTAGCAATCAGCCCCAGCATTTT
NA TRBJ1-3 NA 16 TRBV11-2 CASSLDLRESGNTIYF TGTGCCAGCAGCTTAGATCTCCGGGAATCTGGAAACACCATATATTTT
NA TRBJ2-1 NA 16 TRBV7-2 CASSPYLGSSYNEQFF TGTGCCAGCAGCCCCTATCTAGGTAGCTCCTACAATGAGCAGTTCTTC
NA TRBJ1-2 NA 14 TRBV14 CASSQENRAYGYTF TGTGCCAGCAGCCAAGAGAACAGGGCCTATGGCTACACCTTC
TRBD1 TRBJ2-7 NA 15 TRBV6-2/TRBV6-3 CASTPDTTGTYEQYF TGTGCCAGCACCCCAGACACGACAGGGACCTACGAGCAGTACTTC
NA TRBJ1-6 once 14 TRBV5-4 CASTSGKDNSPLHF TGTGCCAGCACCTCTGGGAAGGATAATTCACCCCTCCACTTT
NA TRBJ2-3 NA 13 TRBV14 CASRLAEPDTQYF TGTGCCAGCAGGCTAGCCGAGCCAGATACGCAGTATTTT
NA TRBJ2-2 NA 15 TRBV28 CASSWGRANTGELFF TGTGCCAGCAGTTGGGGGAGAGCGAACACCGGGGAGCTGTTTTTT
NA TRBJ1-2 NA 13 TRBV5-1 CASSLSAGDGYTF TGCGCCAGCAGCTTGTCAGCGGGGGATGGCTACACCTTC
TRBD1 TRBJ2-6 NA 18 TRBV7-3 CASSLTKGQASGANVLTF TGTGCCAGCAGCTTAACGAAGGGACAGGCCTCTGGGGCCAACGTCCTGACTTTC
NA TRBJ2-1 NA 15 TRBV28 CASSLLGLGANEQFF TGTGCCAGCAGTTTACTTGGCTTGGGAGCCAATGAGCAGTTCTTC
TRBD2 TRBJ2-1 once 16 TRBV4-3 CASSQFLAGVSNEQFF TGCGCCAGCAGCCAATTTCTAGCGGGAGTTAGTAATGAGCAGTTCTTC
NA TRBJ2-3 NA 11 TRBV6-5 CASSSGYTQYF TGTGCCAGCAGTTCGGGGTATACGCAGTATTTT
NA TRBJ2-7 once 14 TRBV6-2/TRBV6-3 CASSYPPGIYEQYF TGTGCCAGCAGTTATCCCCCAGGGATCTACGAGCAGTACTTC
NA TRBJ2-1 NA 14 TRBV24-1 CATSDSLDYNEQFF TGTGCCACCTCGGACAGTCTGGACTACAATGAGCAGTTCTTC
NA TRBJ2-5 NA 12 TRBV3-1/TRBV3-2 CASSPRAETQYF TGTGCCAGCAGCCCGAGGGCAGAGACCCAGTACTTC
NA TRBJ1-5 NA 17 TRBV18 CASSPSGYGGLNQPQHF TGTGCCAGCTCACCTAGTGGCTATGGCGGGCTCAATCAGCCCCAGCATTTT
TRBD2 TRBJ2-5 NA 17 TRBV6-1 CASSEASGSGRRETQYF TGTGCCAGCAGTGAAGCATCGGGTAGCGGGAGGCGAGAGACCCAGTACTTC
NA TRBJ2-7 once 14 TRBV29-1 CSVERLAWGSEQYF TGCAGCGTTGAGAGGCTAGCTTGGGGGTCCGAGCAGTACTTC
TRBD2 TRBJ2-2 once 17 TRBV6-4 CASSDSGLAGVSGELFF TGTGCCAGCAGTGACTCGGGACTAGCGGGAGTCTCCGGGGAGCTGTTTTTT
NA TRBJ2-7 NA 12 TRBV28 CASSFSGFEQYF TGTGCCAGCAGTTTTTCGGGTTTCGAGCAGTACTTC
TRBD2 TRBJ2-1 NA 16 TRBV6-5 CASSSSSGTSNNEQFF TGTGCCAGCAGTTCTTCCTCCGGGACTAGTAACAATGAGCAGTTCTTC
NA TRBJ2-7 NA 11 TRBV14 CASSQEHEQYF TGTGCCAGCAGCCAAGAACACGAGCAGTACTTC
NA TRBJ1-1 NA 13 TRBV7-9 CASSLGRYTEAFF TGTGCCAGCAGCTTAGGACGGTACACTGAAGCTTTCTTT
NA TRBJ2-2 NA 16 TRBV30 CAWSIPGDSFTGELFF TGTGCCTGGAGTATCCCGGGGGACAGCTTCACCGGGGAGCTGTTTTTT